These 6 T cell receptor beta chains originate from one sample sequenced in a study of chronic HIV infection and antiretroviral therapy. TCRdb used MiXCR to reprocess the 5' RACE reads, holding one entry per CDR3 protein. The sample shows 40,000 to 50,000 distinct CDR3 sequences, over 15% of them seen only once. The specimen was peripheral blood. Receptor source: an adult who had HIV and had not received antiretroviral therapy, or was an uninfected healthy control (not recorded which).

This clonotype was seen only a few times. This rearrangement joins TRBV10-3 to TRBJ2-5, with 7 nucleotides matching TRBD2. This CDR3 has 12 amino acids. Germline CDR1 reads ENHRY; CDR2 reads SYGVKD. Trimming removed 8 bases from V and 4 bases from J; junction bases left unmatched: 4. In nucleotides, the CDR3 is TGTGCCATCGGGGGGGGTGGAGAGACCCAGTACTTC. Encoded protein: CAIGGGGETQYF.

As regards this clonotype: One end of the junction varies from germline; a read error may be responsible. The CDR3 DNA is TGTGCCAGCAGTGAAGCTAGGACAGGGGGCCCCCTTTTT. This gives the protein CASSEARTGGPLF. This chain connects TRBV2 to TRBJ2-3; 11 bases match TRBD1. The germline gives CDR1 SNHLY, CDR2 FYNNEI. The CDR3 runs 13 residues. Together with reference TRBV2 and TRBJ2-3, the CDR3 gives the full variable domain: EPEVTQTPSHQVTQMGQEVILRCVPISNHLYFYWYRQILGQKVEFLVSFYNNEISEKSEIFDDQFSVERPDGSNFTLKIRSTKLEDSAMYFCASSEARTGGPLFGPGTRLTVL.

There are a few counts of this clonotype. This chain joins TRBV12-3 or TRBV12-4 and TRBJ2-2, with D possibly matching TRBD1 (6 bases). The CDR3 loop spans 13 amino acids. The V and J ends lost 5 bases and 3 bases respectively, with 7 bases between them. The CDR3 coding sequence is TGTGCCAGCAGTCACAGGGACACCGGGGAGCTGTTTTTT. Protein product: CASSHRDTGELFF.

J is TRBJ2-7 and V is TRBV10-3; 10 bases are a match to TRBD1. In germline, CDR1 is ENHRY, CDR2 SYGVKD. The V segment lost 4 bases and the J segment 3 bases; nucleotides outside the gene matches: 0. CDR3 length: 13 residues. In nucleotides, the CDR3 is TGTGCCATCAGTGGGACAGGGGGCTACGAGCAGTACTTC. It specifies CAISGTGGYEQYF.

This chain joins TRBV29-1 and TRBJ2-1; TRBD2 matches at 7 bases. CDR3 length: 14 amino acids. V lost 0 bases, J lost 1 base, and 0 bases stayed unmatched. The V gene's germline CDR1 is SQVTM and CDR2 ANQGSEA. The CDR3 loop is CSVEERESYNEQFF. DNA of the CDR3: TGCAGCGTTGAAGAGCGGGAGTCCTACAATGAGCAGTTCTTC.

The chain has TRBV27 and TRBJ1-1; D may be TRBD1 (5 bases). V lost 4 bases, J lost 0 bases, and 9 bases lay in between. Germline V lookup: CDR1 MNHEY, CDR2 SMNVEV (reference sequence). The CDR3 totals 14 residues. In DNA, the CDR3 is TGTGCCAGCAGTTGGGGCAGTCTGAACACTGAAGCTTTCTTT. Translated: CASSWGSLNTEAFF.